The present T cell receptor (beta chain) was sequenced within a study of OX40 agonist ivuxolimab in advanced cancers. Overall study: Mean age approximately 66 years, range roughly 23 to 79; roughly 80% male.

Patients with autoimmune history or systemic immunosuppression were excluded. Trimming left V 6 bases short and J 1 base short, with 7 bases between. CDR1 is MNHEY and CDR2 is SVGAGI in the germline V gene. There are 13 residues in the CDR3. Profiling relied on immunoSEQ multiplex PCR, and the TCRdb table lists in-frame clones only, not all of them. The sample records some 79,000 clones, approximately 90% being singletons. The rearrangement uses TRBV6-5 and TRBJ1-3; D perhaps matches TRBD1 (6 bases). This TCR derives from an adult with an advanced solid tumor such as melanoma, head and neck, liver or kidney cancer. The sequencing here drew on CD4+ or CD8+ T cells sorted from blood, taken in a trial of the OX40 agonist ivuxolimab. The CDR3 protein is CASRRGSGNTIYF. In nucleotides, the CDR3 is TGTGCCAGCAGGAGGGGGTCTGGAAACACCATATATTTT.